These 11 T cell receptor beta chains share one sample of origin, sequenced in a study of CD8 T cells in Susac syndrome. Random hexamers primed reverse transcription of roughly 0.5 to 1 ug RNA. TCRdb re-derived calls from the immunoSEQ multiplex PCR reads in MiXCR, one entry per CDR3 protein. The sample contains some 190,000 distinct CDR3 sequences, 85% to 95% of which appear only once. The sequenced sample was CD4+ T cells from PBMCs. These receptors all come from a human donor in good health.

This chain connects TRBV29-1 to TRBJ2-1; perhaps TRBD2 as D (6 bases). Germline CDR1 reads SQVTM; CDR2 reads ANQGSEA. The CDR3 loop spans 14 amino acids. V was shortened by 7 bases and J by 2 bases, with 15 bases between the two germline ends. The CDR3 nucleotides are TGCAGCGCGATCCCTAGCGCAGCCTACAATGAGCAGTTCTTC. Its protein is CSAIPSAAYNEQFF.

V gene TRBV2 combines with J gene TRBJ2-3; 11 positions match TRBD2. The CDR3 is made up of 16 amino acids. Germline trimming cut 4 bases from V and 3 bases from J; bases unmatched to any gene: 6. CDR1 is SNHLY and CDR2 is FYNNEI in the germline V gene. CDR3 nucleotide sequence: TGTGCCAGCAGTGCCAGGGCTAGCGGGAGGACAGATACGCAGTATTTT. As protein: CASSARASGRTDTQYF.

This chain connects TRBV7-2 to TRBJ1-2, with 9 bases aligning to TRBD1. V dropped 5 bases and J dropped 4; count of bases not matched to a gene: 5. The V gene's germline CDR1 is SGHTA and CDR2 FQGNSA. The CDR3 covers 14 residues. The CDR3 coding sequence is TGTGCCAGCAGCGCAACAGGGGGCGGCTATGGCTACACCTTC. This gives the protein CASSATGGGYGYTF.

As DNA, the CDR3 is TGTGCCAGCAGTCCGGGACTCGCGCACAATGAGCAGTTCTTC. This sequence encodes CASSPGLAHNEQFF. V is TRBV12-3 or TRBV12-4 and J is TRBJ2-1; possible D gene TRBD2, 6 bases. V shed 5 bases and J shed 5 bases, with 13 bases lying between them. The CDR3 runs to 14 residues.

This rearrangement joins TRBV29-1 to TRBJ1-5; weak D call: TRBD1 (5 bases). The length of the CDR3 is 14 residues. V lost 4 bases and J lost 8, with 18 bases in between. Germline assignment: CDR1 SQVTM and CDR2 ANQGSEA. The CDR3 loop reads CSVGFGDRGEPQHF. The CDR3, as DNA: TGCAGCGTTGGATTCGGGGATAGGGGCGAGCCCCAGCATTTT.

The rearrangement links TRBV15 to TRBJ2-5; D possibly corresponds to TRBD1 (5 bases). V dropped 0 bases and J dropped 4 bases, with 15 bases sitting between them. The CDR3 loop spans 16 amino acids. Germline CDR1 reads LNHNV; CDR2 reads YYDKDF (reference sequence). The CDR3 nucleotides read TGTGCCACCAGCAGAGATCCTGGGGCAGGTTCAGAGACCCAGTACTTC. The encoded protein is CATSRDPGAGSETQYF.

This clonotype was detected only a few times. This chain joins TRBV3-1 and TRBJ1-1, with TRBD1 matching over 8 bases. Unmatched junction bases numbered 2, after V lost 3 bases and J lost 8 bases. The germline CDR1 and CDR2 sequences are LGHDT and YNNKEL (reference sequence). The CDR3 is made up of 12 amino acids. The CDR3 loop is CASSHGTGEAFF. The CDR3 coding sequence is TGTGCCAGCAGCCACGGGACAGGCGAAGCTTTCTTT. Full variable domain (rest looked up from reference TRBV3-1 and TRBJ1-1): DTAVSQTPKYLVTQMGNDKSIKCEQNLGHDTMYWYKQDSKKFLKIMFSYNNKELIINETVPNRFSPKSPDKAHLNLHINSLELGDSAVYFCASSHGTGEAFFGQGTRLTVV.

The J gene is TRBJ1-5, the V gene TRBV29-1; D uncertain. Trimming took 4 bases from V and 3 from J, leaving 4 bases between them. Germline CDR1 reads SQVTM; CDR2 reads ANQGSEA. The CDR3 runs 11 residues. The CDR3 nucleotides are TGCAGCGTTGGGGTCAATCAGCCCCAGCATTTT. Its protein product is CSVGVNQPQHF.

The chain joins TRBV11-2 to TRBJ2-7; 7 bases line up with TRBD1. From germline, CDR1 is SGHAT and CDR2 FQNNGV. V dropped 3 bases and J dropped 3; count of bases not matched to a gene: 5. This CDR3 region has 14 residues. CDR3 nucleotide sequence: TGTGCCAGCAGCTTTGGACAGGTGAACTACGAGCAGTACGTC. Protein product: CASSFGQVNYEQYV.

This chain uses TRBV6-4 with TRBJ1-1, with D possibly TRBD1 on 6 matching bases. The CDR3 totals 12 residues. V dropped 8 bases and J dropped 7 bases, with 14 bases sitting between them. Germline V CDR1 and CDR2: MRHNA, SNTAGT. The CDR3 DNA follows: TGTGCCAGCCATGCCGGGGGCGGTGAAGCTTTCTTT. Its translation: CASHAGGGEAFF.

The V gene is TRBV29-1, the J gene TRBJ2-7; 9 bases match TRBD1. This CDR3 has 14 residues. V lost 2 bases to trimming and J lost 1 base; unmatched junction nucleotides: 3. Germline CDR1 SQVTM, CDR2 ANQGSEA. CDR3: CSVETGQGSYEQYF. CDR3 bases: TGCAGCGTTGAAACAGGACAGGGGTCCTACGAGCAGTACTTC.